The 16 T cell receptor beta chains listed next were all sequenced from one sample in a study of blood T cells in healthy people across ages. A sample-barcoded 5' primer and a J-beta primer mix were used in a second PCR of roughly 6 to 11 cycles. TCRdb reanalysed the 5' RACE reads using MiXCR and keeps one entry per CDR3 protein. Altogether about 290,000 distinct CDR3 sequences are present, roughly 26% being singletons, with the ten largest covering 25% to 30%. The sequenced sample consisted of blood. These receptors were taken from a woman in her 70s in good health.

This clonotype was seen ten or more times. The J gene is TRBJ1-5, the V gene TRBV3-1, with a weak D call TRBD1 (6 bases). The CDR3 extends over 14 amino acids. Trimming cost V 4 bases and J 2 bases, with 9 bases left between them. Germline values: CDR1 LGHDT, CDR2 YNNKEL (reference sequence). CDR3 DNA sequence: TGTGCCAGCAGCCCCCGACAGGGCAATCAGCCCCAGCATTTT. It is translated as CASSPRQGNQPQHF. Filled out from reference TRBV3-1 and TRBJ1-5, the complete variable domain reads DTAVSQTPKYLVTQMGNDKSIKCEQNLGHDTMYWYKQDSKKFLKIMFSYNNKELIINETVPNRFSPKSPDKAHLNLHINSLELGDSAVYFCASSPRQGNQPQHFGDGTRLSIL.

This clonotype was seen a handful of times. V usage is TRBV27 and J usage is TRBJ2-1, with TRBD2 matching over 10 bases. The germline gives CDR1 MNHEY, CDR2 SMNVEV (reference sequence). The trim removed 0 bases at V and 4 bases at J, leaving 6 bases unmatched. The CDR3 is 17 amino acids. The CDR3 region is CASSLSPSGGRYNEQFF. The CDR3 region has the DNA TGTGCCAGCAGTTTATCCCCTAGCGGGGGACGATACAATGAGCAGTTCTTC.

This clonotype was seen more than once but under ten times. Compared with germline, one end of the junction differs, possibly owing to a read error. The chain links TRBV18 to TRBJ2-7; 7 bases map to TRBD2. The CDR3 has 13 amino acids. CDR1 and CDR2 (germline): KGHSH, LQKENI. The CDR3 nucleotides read TGTACCAGCTCACCTATAAAAGCGGGGGAGCAGTACTTC. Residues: CTSSPIKAGEQYF.

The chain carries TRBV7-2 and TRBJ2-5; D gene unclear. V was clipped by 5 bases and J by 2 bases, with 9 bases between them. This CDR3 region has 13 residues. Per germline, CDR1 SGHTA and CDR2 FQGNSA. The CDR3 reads CASSPFVQETQYF. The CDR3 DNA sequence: TGTGCCAGCAGCCCCTTCGTGCAAGAGACCCAGTACTTC.

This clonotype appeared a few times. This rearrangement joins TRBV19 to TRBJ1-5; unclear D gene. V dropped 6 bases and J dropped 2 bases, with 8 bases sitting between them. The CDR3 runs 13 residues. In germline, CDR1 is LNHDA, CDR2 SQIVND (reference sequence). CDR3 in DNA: TGTGCCAGTAGGTGGGATGGCAATCAGCCCCAGCATTTT. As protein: CASRWDGNQPQHF.

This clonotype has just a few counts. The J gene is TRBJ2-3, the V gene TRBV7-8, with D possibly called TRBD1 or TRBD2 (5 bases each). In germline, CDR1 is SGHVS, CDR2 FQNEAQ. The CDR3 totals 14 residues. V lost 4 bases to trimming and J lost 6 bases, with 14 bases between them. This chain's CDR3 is CASSSGTLADTQYF. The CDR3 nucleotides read TGTGCCAGCAGCTCCGGGACCCTTGCTGATACGCAGTATTTT.

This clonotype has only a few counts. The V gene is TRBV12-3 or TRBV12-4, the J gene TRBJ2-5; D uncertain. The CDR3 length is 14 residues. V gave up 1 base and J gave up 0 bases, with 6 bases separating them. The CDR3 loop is CASSLVSNQETQYF. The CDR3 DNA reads TGTGCCAGCAGTTTAGTGAGTAACCAAGAGACCCAGTACTTC.

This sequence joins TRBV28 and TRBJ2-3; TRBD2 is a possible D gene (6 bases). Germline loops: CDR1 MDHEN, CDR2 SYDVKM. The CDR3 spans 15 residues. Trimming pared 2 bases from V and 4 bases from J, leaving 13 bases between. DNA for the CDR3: TGTGCCAGCAGTTTAGTAGGCGGGGTAGCAGATACGCAGTATTTT. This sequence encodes CASSLVGGVADTQYF.

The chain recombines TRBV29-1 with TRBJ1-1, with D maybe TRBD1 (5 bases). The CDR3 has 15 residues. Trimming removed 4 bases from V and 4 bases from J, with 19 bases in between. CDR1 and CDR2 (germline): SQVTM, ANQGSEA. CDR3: CSVGERGPTGTEAFF. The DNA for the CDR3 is TGCAGCGTTGGGGAGCGGGGACCGACGGGCACTGAAGCTTTCTTT.

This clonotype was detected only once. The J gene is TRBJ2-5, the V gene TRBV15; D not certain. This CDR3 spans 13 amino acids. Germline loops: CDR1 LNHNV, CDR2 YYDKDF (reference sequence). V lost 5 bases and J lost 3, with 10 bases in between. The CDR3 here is CATSPSKEETQYF. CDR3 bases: TGTGCCACCAGCCCCAGTAAGGAAGAGACCCAGTACTTC.

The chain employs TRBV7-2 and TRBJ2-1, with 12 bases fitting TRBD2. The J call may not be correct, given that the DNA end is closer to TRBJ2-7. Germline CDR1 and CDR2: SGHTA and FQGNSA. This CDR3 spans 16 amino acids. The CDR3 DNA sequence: TGTGCCAGCAGCCGAGGACTAGCGGGAACCTTTTACGAGCAGTACTTC. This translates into CASSRGLAGTFYEQYF.

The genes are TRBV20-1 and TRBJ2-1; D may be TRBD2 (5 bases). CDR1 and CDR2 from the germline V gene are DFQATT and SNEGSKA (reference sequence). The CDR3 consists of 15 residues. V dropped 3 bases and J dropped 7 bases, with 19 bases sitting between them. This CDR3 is CSARTFGSGENEQFF. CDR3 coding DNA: TGCAGTGCTAGGACGTTTGGCAGTGGGGAGAATGAGCAGTTCTTC.

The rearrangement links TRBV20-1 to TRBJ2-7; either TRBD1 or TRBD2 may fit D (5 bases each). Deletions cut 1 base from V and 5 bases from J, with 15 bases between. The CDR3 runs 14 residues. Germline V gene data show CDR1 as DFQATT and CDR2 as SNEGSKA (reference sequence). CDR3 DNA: TGCAGTGCTAGAGGGGGGAGTAAGGTCGACGAGCAGTACTTC. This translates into CSARGGSKVDEQYF.

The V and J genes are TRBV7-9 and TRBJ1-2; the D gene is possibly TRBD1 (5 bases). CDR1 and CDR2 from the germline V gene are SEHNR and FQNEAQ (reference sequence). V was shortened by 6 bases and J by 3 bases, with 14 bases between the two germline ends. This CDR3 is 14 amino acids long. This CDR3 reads CASSFGAEYYGYTF. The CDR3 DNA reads TGTGCCAGCAGTTTCGGGGCAGAGTACTATGGCTACACCTTC.

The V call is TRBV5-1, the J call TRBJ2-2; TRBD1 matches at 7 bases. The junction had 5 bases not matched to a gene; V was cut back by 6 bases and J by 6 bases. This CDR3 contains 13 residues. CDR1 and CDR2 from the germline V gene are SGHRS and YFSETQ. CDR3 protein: CASTRQGAGELFF. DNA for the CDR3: TGCGCCAGCACCCGACAGGGTGCCGGGGAGCTGTTTTTT.

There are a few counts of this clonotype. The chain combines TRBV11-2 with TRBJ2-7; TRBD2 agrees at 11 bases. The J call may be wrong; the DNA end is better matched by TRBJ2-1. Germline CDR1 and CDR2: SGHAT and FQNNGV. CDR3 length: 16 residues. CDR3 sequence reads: CASSFLAGGTGNEQFF. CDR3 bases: TGTGCCAGCAGCTTCCTAGCGGGAGGTACAGGCAATGAGCAGTTCTTC.